This T cell receptor (beta chain) was identified during a study of cytomegalovirus exposure and HLA in healthy donors. Findings and limits, study-wide: Cytomegalovirus-associated status was assigned to approximately 160 TCR beta chains. Per published accounts, TCR beta sequences correctly predicted the HLA-A and HLA-B alleles of most subjects.

PCR amplification relied on 60 Vbeta primers (plus 13 Jbeta primers). In the authors' workflow: In a later analysis, about 11 million of approximately 81 million unique beta chains occurred in at least two donors. The assay was immunoSEQ multiplex PCR, and TCRdb's table has in-frame clones only and misses some. That table furnishes V, J and clone size, whereas the DNA furnished D and trimming. Of 100,000 to 150,000 clones in the sample, roughly a sixth were seen once. Only a few counts were recorded for this clone. Its specificity is unknown. CDR1 and CDR2 from the germline V gene are SGDLS and YYNGEE. The junction had 7 bases not matched to a gene; V was cut back by 4 bases and J by 6 bases. This CDR3 spans 15 amino acids.

This sequence was found in a female donor in good health and CMV-seropositive. Sequencing input: PBMCs. The chain is built from TRBV9 and TRBJ2-7; 13 bases align to TRBD2. The CDR3 protein is CASSPPGTSGAEQYF. The CDR3 nucleotides read TGTGCCAGCAGCCCCCCCGGGACTAGCGGGGCCGAGCAGTACTTC.